These 28 T cell receptor beta chains were all obtained from the same sample, sequenced in a study of CD8 T cells in Susac syndrome (dated by TCRdb to the late 2010s). Libraries were prepared through the immunoSEQ multiplex PCR assay. RNA was extracted using the RNeasy kit, and about 0.45 to 1 ug of the RNA was reverse transcribed with random hexamers. TCRdb ran its own pipeline on the public reads, namely fastp trimming at Q25 and MiXCR clone calling, and kept in-frame beta chains. Rows with one shared CDR3 protein collapse into an entry with the most common genes and DNA. The sample table lists about 300,000 distinct CDR3 sequences, 75% to 85% of them with a count of one. Approximately 0.2% of the sample is in the top ten clones. The specimen sequenced was CD8+ T cells from PBMCs. The source is a human donor with multiple sclerosis.

The CDR3 spells CASTSLGPDTQYF. The DNA of the CDR3 is TGTGCCAGCACCTCTTTGGGGCCAGATACGCAGTATTTT. This sequence joins TRBV6-2 or TRBV6-3 and TRBJ2-3; TRBD1 is a possible D gene (5 bases). Germline V lookup: CDR1 MNHEY, CDR2 SVGEGT. CDR3 length equals 13 residues. The ends were cut back, 7 bases at V and 4 bases at J, with 12 bases in the middle.

The rearrangement links TRBV27 to TRBJ1-2, with TRBD1 matching over 10 bases. This CDR3 is 13 amino acids long. V dropped 5 bases and J dropped 7; count of bases not matched to a gene: 4. Germline assignment: CDR1 MNHEY and CDR2 SMNVEV (reference sequence). CDR3 sequence: CASSRDRGSGYTF. The CDR3 DNA is TGTGCCAGCAGTCGGGACAGGGGTAGTGGCTACACCTTC.

The chain employs TRBV27 and TRBJ2-7, with TRBD1 matching 8 bases. The germline V gene encodes CDR1 MNHEY and CDR2 SMNVEV (reference sequence). Germline trimming cut 3 bases from V and 9 bases from J; bases unmatched to any gene: 7. The CDR3 covers 13 residues. The CDR3: CASSFPGGFGQYF. DNA of the CDR3: TGTGCCAGCAGTTTCCCAGGGGGCTTCGGGCAGTACTTC.

The rearrangement links TRBV7-2 to TRBJ2-3; a possible D gene is TRBD2 (5 bases). The CDR3 has 14 residues. The germline V gene has CDR1 SGHTA and CDR2 FQGNSA. Trimming took off 5 bases at V and 4 bases at J, with 13 bases between the two ends. The CDR3: CASSAVGSADTQYF. Written as DNA, the CDR3 is TGTGCCAGCAGCGCCGTAGGTAGCGCAGATACGCAGTATTTT.

The rearrangement uses TRBV3-1 and TRBJ1-1, with D perhaps matching TRBD1 (6 bases). V was shortened by 5 bases and J by 2 bases, with 15 bases between the two germline ends. The CDR3 covers 15 residues. Germline CDR1 and CDR2: LGHDT and YNNKEL (reference sequence). The CDR3 loop is CASSERGVLNTEAFF. The CDR3 DNA sequence: TGTGCCAGCAGCGAGAGGGGGGTACTTAACACTGAAGCTTTCTTT.

The V call is TRBV27, the J call TRBJ1-4; weak D call: TRBD1 (6 bases). Trimming shortened V by 2 bases and J by 8 bases, and 15 bases separated the two germline ends. Germline CDR1 reads MNHEY; CDR2 reads SMNVEV (reference sequence). The CDR3 is 15 amino acids. CDR3: CASSLVGGSGEKLFF. In DNA, the CDR3 is TGTGCCAGCAGTTTAGTGGGGGGCAGTGGGGAAAAACTGTTTTTT.

This chain links TRBV11-2 with TRBJ1-3; D might be TRBD1 (5 bases). With 1 base removed from V and 2 bases from J, the gap between germline ends came to 12 bases. The germline CDR1 and CDR2 sequences are SGHAT and FQNNGV. The length of the CDR3 is 16 residues. The CDR3 sequence: CASSLAHRGTGNTIYF. In nucleotides, the CDR3 is TGTGCCAGCAGCTTAGCCCATCGGGGGACTGGAAACACCATATATTTT.

V is TRBV27 and J is TRBJ2-7, with a weak D call TRBD2 (6 bases). This CDR3 contains 15 residues. Trimming took off 3 bases at V and 1 base at J, with 13 bases between the two ends. CDR1 is MNHEY, CDR2 SMNVEV, per germline (reference sequence). CDR3 sequence: CASSFGSSASYEQYF. The CDR3 DNA sequence: TGTGCCAGCAGTTTCGGGAGTTCGGCTTCCTACGAGCAGTACTTC.

This chain uses TRBV4-2 with TRBJ2-2; TRBD2 matches 9 bases. V gave up 0 bases and J gave up 3 bases; unmatched junction bases: 11. CDR1 is LGHNA and CDR2 is YNFKEQ in the germline V gene. CDR3 length equals 19 residues. The CDR3 sequence: CASSQDPPLAGHYTGELFF. The CDR3 coding sequence is TGTGCCAGCAGCCAAGATCCCCCGCTAGCGGGGCACTACACCGGGGAGCTGTTTTTT.

The genes are TRBV4-3 and TRBJ2-7, with no clear D. The germline V gene encodes CDR1 LGHNA and CDR2 YSLEER. The CDR3 totals 16 residues. The V end was cut by 4 bases, the J end by 0 bases, with 16 bases between. The CDR3 DNA follows: TGCGCCAGCAGCCCCACTTCTCTCCCCCGCTCCTACGAGCAGTACTTC. As protein: CASSPTSLPRSYEQYF.

This chain joins TRBV6-1 and TRBJ2-6; 8 nucleotides align to TRBD1. J was trimmed by 1 base and V by 2 bases; bases with no gene match: 4. The V gene's germline CDR1 is MNHNS and CDR2 SASEGT. The length of the CDR3 is 17 residues. The CDR3 nucleotides are TGTGCCAGCAGTGAATACAGGGGGGTGTCTGGGGCCAACGTCCTGACTTTC. This translates into CASSEYRGVSGANVLTF.

This CDR3 reads CASNLGQATDTQYF. The CDR3 nucleotides read TGTGCCAGCAACCTCGGACAGGCGACAGATACGCAGTATTTT. J is TRBJ2-3 and V is TRBV9; 7 nucleotides line up with TRBD1. From germline, CDR1 is SGDLS and CDR2 YYNGEE. This CDR3 is 14 amino acids long. J was trimmed by 3 bases and V by 6 bases; bases with no gene match: 7.

The chain couples TRBV6-1 to TRBJ2-5; 8 bases match TRBD1. V shed 3 bases and J 5 bases; nucleotides not matched to a gene: 11. The CDR3 contains 16 residues. Germline V gene data show CDR1 as MNHNS and CDR2 as SASEGT. For the CDR3, the DNA is TGTGCCAGCAGTGACCCAGCGGCCAGGGGGCCTGAGACCCAGTACTTC. Amino acid sequence: CASSDPAARGPETQYF.

The chain links TRBV27 to TRBJ2-1; D unclear. Per the germline V gene, CDR1 is MNHEY and CDR2 is SMNVEV (reference sequence). V lost 2 bases, J lost 9 bases, and 11 bases lay in between. CDR3 length equals 13 residues. The CDR3 spells CASSLVMAVEQFF. The CDR3 DNA follows: TGTGCCAGCAGTTTAGTGATGGCCGTTGAGCAGTTCTTC.

DNA of the CDR3: TGTGCCAGCAGCCAACAGGGGGTCAATTCACCCCTCCACTTT. This gives the protein CASSQQGVNSPLHF. The chain uses TRBV3-1 and TRBJ1-6; TRBD1 aligns across 7 bases. Per the germline V gene, CDR1 is LGHDT and CDR2 is YNNKEL (reference sequence). CDR3 size: 14 residues. V shed 2 bases and J 7 bases; nucleotides not matched to a gene: 2.

V is TRBV28 and J is TRBJ2-3; D remains unclear. V lost 3 bases and J lost 3, with 10 bases in between. Germline assignment: CDR1 MDHEN and CDR2 SYDVKM. This CDR3 contains 14 residues. This chain's CDR3 is CASSFESTTDTQYF. As DNA, the CDR3 is TGTGCCAGCAGTTTTGAGAGCACGACAGATACGCAGTATTTT.

The chain is built from TRBV5-1 and TRBJ1-2; 9 bases are shared with TRBD1. Trimming took 4 bases from V and 8 from J; bases not matched to a gene: 9. The CDR3 is 14 residues long. Germline V gene data show CDR1 as SGHRS and CDR2 as YFSETQ. The CDR3 DNA sequence: TGCGCCAGCAGCCTCAGCACAGGGGGCGTGGGCTACACCTTC. This sequence encodes CASSLSTGGVGYTF.

The rearrangement links TRBV12-3 or TRBV12-4 to TRBJ2-5, with a possible D match to TRBD2 (5 bases). The CDR3 runs 14 residues. The V gene lost 6 bases and the J gene lost 2 bases, with 13 bases spanning the gap. CDR3 coding DNA: TGTGCCAGCAGGACGGACTCTGGGCAAGAGACCCAGTACTTC. Its protein is CASRTDSGQETQYF.

The chain couples TRBV6-5 to TRBJ2-1; D is possibly TRBD1 (6 bases). V shed 8 bases and J shed 10 bases, with 12 bases lying between them. The CDR3 is 11 residues long. Per germline, CDR1 MNHEY and CDR2 SVGAGI. CDR3 region: CASLQGQEQFF. The CDR3 coding sequence is TGTGCCAGCCTGCAGGGGCAGGAGCAGTTCTTC.

This clonotype occurred once. V usage is TRBV28 and J usage is TRBJ2-7; 7 bases are shared with TRBD2. J was trimmed by 1 base and V by 3 bases; bases with no gene match: 9. The germline gives CDR1 MDHEN, CDR2 SYDVKM. This CDR3 is built from 16 residues. CDR3 bases: TGTGCCAGCAGTTTTCCCCAGGGTAGCGGGTCCTACGAGCAGTACTTC. Protein product: CASSFPQGSGSYEQYF.

This chain connects TRBV5-8 to TRBJ2-1; TRBD2 aligns across 15 bases. In germline, CDR1 is SGHTS, CDR2 YDEGEE. The length of the CDR3 is 18 residues. Losses at the gene ends were 4 bases for V and 7 bases for J; bases not matched to a gene: 12. CDR3 DNA sequence: TGTGCCAGCAGCCAGAGGACTAGCGGGAGGGCCGAAATGAATGAGCAGTTCTTC. Protein: CASSQRTSGRAEMNEQFF.

This clonotype showed up just once. The V and J genes are TRBV13 and TRBJ2-1; possibly TRBD2 for D (6 bases). Between the trimmed V and J ends, which lost 0 bases and 7 bases, there was a span of 10 bases. This CDR3 contains 14 residues. Germline lookup yields CDR1 PRHDT and CDR2 FYEKMQ (reference sequence). CDR3 protein: CASSLGGTSNEQFF. CDR3 coding DNA: TGTGCCAGCAGCTTAGGGGGGACTTCAAATGAGCAGTTCTTC. Together with reference TRBV13 and TRBJ2-1, the CDR3 gives the full variable domain: AAGVIQSPRHLIKEKRETATLKCYPIPRHDTVYWYQQGPGQDPQFLISFYEKMQSDKGSIPDRFSAQQFSDYHSELNMSSLELGDSALYFCASSLGGTSNEQFFGPGTRLTVL.

The genes are TRBV5-5 and TRBJ2-7, with 9 bases aligning to TRBD1. CDR3 length: 16 residues. V lost 4 bases and J lost 2; bases outside the gene matches: 10. The germline V gene has CDR1 SGHKS and CDR2 YYEKEE (reference sequence). CDR3 DNA sequence: TGTGCCAGCAGCCCGGCGCCCGGGACAGGGACCTACGAGCAGTACTTC. Translated, it gives CASSPAPGTGTYEQYF.

The V gene is TRBV20-1, the J gene TRBJ2-7; perhaps D is TRBD1 or TRBD2 (5 bases each). V was shortened by 6 bases and J by 1 base, with 13 bases between the two germline ends. The CDR3 is 13 residues long. Germline V CDR1 and CDR2: DFQATT, SNEGSKA (reference sequence). The CDR3 sequence: CSATRDGSYEQYF. DNA for the CDR3: TGCAGTGCCACCCGGGACGGTTCCTACGAGCAGTACTTC.

The chain carries TRBV30 and TRBJ2-1; 10 bases are shared with TRBD2. CDR1 is GTSNPN and CDR2 is SVGIG in the germline V gene (reference sequence). The CDR3 length is 17 residues. After removal of 5 bases from V and 5 bases from J, the junction contained 15 bases not matched to a gene. CDR3 sequence: CAWGGVLAGVKDNEQFF. The CDR3 bases are TGTGCCTGGGGGGGTGTCCTAGCGGGAGTTAAGGACAATGAGCAGTTCTTC. The variable domain in full, completed from reference TRBV30 and TRBJ2-1, reads SQTIHQWPATLVQPVGSPLSLECTVEGTSNPNLYWYRQAAGRGLQLLFYSVGIGQISSEVPQNLSASRPQDRQFILSSKKLLLSDSGFYLCAWGGVLAGVKDNEQFFGPGTRLTVL.

The chain couples TRBV28 to TRBJ2-7; the match to TRBD1 covers 9 bases. The trim removed 7 bases at V and 2 bases at J, leaving 6 bases unmatched. The CDR3 runs to 14 residues. CDR1 and CDR2 (germline): MDHEN, SYDVKM. The CDR3 region has the DNA TGTGCCAGCACCGGGGACAGGGCGACCTACGAGCAGTACTTC. Its protein is CASTGDRATYEQYF.

The chain uses TRBV20-1 and TRBJ2-7; D is unresolved. Germline loops: CDR1 DFQATT, CDR2 SNEGSKA (reference sequence). Deletions cut 0 bases from V and 5 bases from J, with 17 bases between. The CDR3 totals 15 residues. CDR3 DNA sequence: TGCAGTGCTAGAGATCGGGCAGGAAATATGGACGAGCAGTACTTC. It yields the protein CSARDRAGNMDEQYF.

This clonotype has just a few counts. The chain combines TRBV6-1 with TRBJ1-4; possibly TRBD1 for D (6 bases). CDR3 length: 14 residues. V was cut by 4 bases and J by 0 bases, with 6 bases left in between. Germline V CDR1 and CDR2: MNHNS, SASEGT. CDR3 residues: CASSAGATNEKLFF. In nucleotides, the CDR3 is TGTGCCAGCAGTGCAGGGGCAACTAATGAAAAACTGTTTTTT.